These T cell receptor beta chains were read from a single sample in a study of blood T cell repertoires in COVID-19. Sequenced by immunoSEQ multiplex PCR; TCRdb stores in-frame clones only, minus some. The sample has 200,000 or so clones; around 82% are singletons. Input material: PBMCs or T cells enriched from blood (not recorded which). The receptors stem from a woman in her 50s who had been exposed to COVID-19. CDR3s include the opening cysteine and the closing phenylalanine or tryptophan. Fields, in order: CDR3 DNA, CDR3 protein, J gene, V gene, clone size, D gene, CDR3 length. D genes are given only for firm matches. A clone size is listed for some rows: how often the clone was seen (once, few, many), or a class if it is expanded.

TGTGCCAGCAGTGAAGATTACAGAGCTTCAGATACGCAGTATTTT | CASSEDYRASDTQYF | TRBJ2-3 | TRBV6-1 | few | . | 15
TGTGCCAGTAGTATAGAAGGAACAGGTGCTGGCTACACCTTC | CASSIEGTGAGYTF | TRBJ1-2 | TRBV19 | . | . | 14
TGTGCCACCAGTGAAGACTCCACGGTCGCTGAAGCTTTCTTT | CATSEDSTVAEAFF | TRBJ1-1 | TRBV15 | . | . | 14
TGTGCCAGCAGTGAATCTAGGGCAGGGTTGAACACTGAAGCTTTCTTT | CASSESRAGLNTEAFF | TRBJ1-1 | TRBV2 | . | . | 16
TGTGCCACCAGTGACTCCGGGACAGTAAAAGAGACCCAGTACTTC | CATSDSGTVKETQYF | TRBJ2-5 | TRBV24-1 | . | TRBD1 | 15
TGTGCCAGTAGACATACCGGGACTCCAACCGGGGAGCTGTTTTTT | CASRHTGTPTGELFF | TRBJ2-2 | TRBV19 | . | . | 15
TGTGCCAGCAGCCCGGTTTGGCGGACAGGGAGGCACGAGCAGTACTTC | CASSPVWRTGRHEQYF | TRBJ2-7 | TRBV11-2 | once | TRBD1 | 16
TGTGCCAGCAGATTACTGACAGGGCTGAGCACTGAAGCTTTCTTT | CASRLLTGLSTEAFF | TRBJ1-1 | TRBV6-5 | . | TRBD1 | 15
TGTGCCAGCAGCCCCTGGACAGGGGAGGAAGCCACCATATATTTT | CASSPWTGEEATIYF | TRBJ1-3 | TRBV5-4 | . | TRBD1 | 15
TGTGCCGGGGGGAAGGGCGATAATGAAAAACTGTTTTTT | CAGGKGDNEKLFF | TRBJ1-4 | TRBV28 | . | . | 13
TGTGCCAGCAGCTTGACTGGCGGGGGTTACGAGCAGTACTTC | CASSLTGGGYEQYF | TRBJ2-7 | TRBV5-6 | . | TRBD2 | 14
TGTGCCGGGGAATTGACAGGGGACGGGACTGAAGCTTTCTTT | CAGELTGDGTEAFF | TRBJ1-1 | TRBV30 | . | TRBD1 | 14
TGTGCCAGCAGCCCGGGACAGTATAATCAGCCCCAGCATTTT | CASSPGQYNQPQHF | TRBJ1-5 | TRBV5-8 | . | TRBD1 | 14
TGCGCCAGCAGCTTGATGTCGGGGGTGAGCACTGAAGCTTTCTTT | CASSLMSGVSTEAFF | TRBJ1-1 | TRBV5-1 | . | . | 15